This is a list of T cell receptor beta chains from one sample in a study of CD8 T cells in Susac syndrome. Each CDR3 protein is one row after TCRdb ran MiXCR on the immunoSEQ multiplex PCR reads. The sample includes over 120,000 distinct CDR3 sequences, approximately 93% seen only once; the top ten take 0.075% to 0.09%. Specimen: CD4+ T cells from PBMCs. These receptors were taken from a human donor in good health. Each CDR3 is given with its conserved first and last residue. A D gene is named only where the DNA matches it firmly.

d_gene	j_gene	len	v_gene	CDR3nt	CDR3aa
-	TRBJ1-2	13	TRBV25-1	TGTGCCAGCAGTGATGGCGACTACTATGGCTACACCTTC	CASSDGDYYGYTF
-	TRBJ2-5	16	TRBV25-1	TGTGCCAGCAGTCAAGGTCTACAGGCGCTCCAAGAGACCCAGTACTTC	CASSQGLQALQETQYF
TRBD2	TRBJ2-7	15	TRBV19	TGTGCCAGTAGTACGTCTAGCGGTCCGTCCTACGAGCAGTACTTC	CASSTSSGPSYEQYF
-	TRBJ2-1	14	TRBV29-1	TGCAGCGTTGACGTGACAGCTGTCTACAATGAGCAGTTCTTC	CSVDVTAVYNEQFF
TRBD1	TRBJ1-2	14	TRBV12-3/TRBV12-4	TGTGCCAGCAGTCCCACAGGGGAAGCCTATGGCTACACCTTC	CASSPTGEAYGYTF
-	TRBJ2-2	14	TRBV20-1	TGCAGTGCTACCGGGACAACGAACACCGGGGAGCTGTTTTTT	CSATGTTNTGELFF
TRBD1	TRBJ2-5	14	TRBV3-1	TGTGCCAGCAGCCAACAGACAGGGGAAGAGACCCAGTACTTC	CASSQQTGEETQYF
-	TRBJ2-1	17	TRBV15	TGTGCCACCAGCAGAGATTTGGCGGGAAGAACCTACAATGAGCAGTTCTTC	CATSRDLAGRTYNEQFF
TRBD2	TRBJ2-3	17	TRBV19	TGTGCCAGTAGTCCCCGGGGACTAGCCAATGACTTAGATACGCAGTATTTT	CASSPRGLANDLDTQYF
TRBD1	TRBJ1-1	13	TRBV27	TGTGCCAGCAACTGGAACAGGGGGACTGAAGCTTTCTTT	CASNWNRGTEAFF
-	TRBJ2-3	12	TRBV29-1	TGCAGCGCAAAGTCAAGCACAGATACGCAGTATTTT	CSAKSSTDTQYF
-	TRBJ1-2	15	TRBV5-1	TGCGCCAGCAGCTTGGCATCACTAAAGGACTATGGCTACACCTTC	CASSLASLKDYGYTF
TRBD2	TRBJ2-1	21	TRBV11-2	TGTGCCAGCAGCGAAACCGCCCGGACTAGCGGGATTGGGGGGCCCTACAATGAGCAGTTCTTC	CASSETARTSGIGGPYNEQFF
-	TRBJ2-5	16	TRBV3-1	TGTGCCAGCAGCCAAGTAGGACGCCCTACAGGGGAGACCCAGTACTTC	CASSQVGRPTGETQYF
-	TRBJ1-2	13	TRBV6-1	TGTGCCAGCAGTCCCGACAGGACCTATGGCTACACCTTC	CASSPDRTYGYTF
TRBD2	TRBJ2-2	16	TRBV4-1	TGCGCCAGCAGCCAAGAGGCCAGCGGGAGTGTCGGGGAGCTGTTTTTT	CASSQEASGSVGELFF